This record covers a single TCR beta chain. Antigen unknown. This specimen belongs to a study of T cell repertoires in cytomegalovirus infection. TCRdb re-derived calls from the reads in MiXCR, one entry per CDR3 protein. The sample contains about half a million distinct CDR3 sequences, roughly 34% of which appear only once. V was pared by 0 bases and J by 1 base, with 9 bases between. Germline assignment: CDR1 SGHDN and CDR2 FVKESK. The CDR3 is 15 residues long. The sequence was collected from a human donor in good health (CMV status not recorded). Some clones in this sample may be carry-over from other donors' samples. The genes are TRBV14 and TRBJ1-1; D uncertain. The sequencing here drew on cultured PBMCs, taken from culture after CMV antigen stimulation. The CDR3 sequence is CASSQDLGGNTEAFF. The CDR3 DNA is TGTGCCAGCAGCCAAGATTTGGGAGGGAACACTGAAGCTTTCTTT.